The 6 T cell receptor beta chains listed next were all sequenced from one sample in a study of chemoradiotherapy in HPV16-positive cancers. Data came from immunoSEQ multiplex PCR; TCRdb stores just in-frame clones and leaves some out. The sample has about 6,600 clones; 80% to 95% are singletons. The sample here was blood, taken from a patient who underwent chemoradiotherapy. The source is a human donor with HPV-associated anogenital cancer.

This clone appeared once. The genes are TRBV28 and TRBJ2-7, with D maybe TRBD2 (6 bases). This CDR3 has 17 amino acids. The V and J ends lost 5 bases and 0 bases respectively, with 20 bases between them. Germline V CDR1 and CDR2: MDHEN, SYDVKM. The CDR3 here is CASSLSGGARGSYEQYF. The CDR3 DNA sequence: TGTGCCAGCAGTCTCTCTGGCGGGGCTAGGGGCTCCTACGAGCAGTACTTC.

V usage is TRBV7-9 and J usage is TRBJ1-5; D perhaps matches TRBD1 (5 bases). Germline V gene lookup returns CDR1 SEHNR and CDR2 FQNEAQ (reference sequence). The V end was cut by 1 base, the J end by 5 bases, with 12 bases between. There are 15 residues in the CDR3. CDR3 sequence reads: CASSLVQGWDQPQHF. The CDR3 DNA reads TGTGCCAGCAGCTTAGTGCAGGGATGGGATCAGCCCCAGCATTTT.

The chain uses TRBV5-1 and TRBJ2-5, with 9 nucleotides matching TRBD1. The J call may be faulty, since TRBJ2-7 better matches the DNA end. The germline CDR1 and CDR2 sequences are SGHRS and YFSETQ. CDR3 length equals 15 residues. In DNA, the CDR3 is TGCGCCAGCAGCTCGGCGGGGACAGGGCGCTACGAGCAGTACTTC. This encodes CASSSAGTGRYEQYF.

This chain links TRBV7-8 with TRBJ2-5; the match to TRBD2 covers 7 bases. Germline CDR1 is SGHVS and CDR2 is FQNEAQ. V was pared by 1 base and J by 5 bases, with 7 bases of the junction left unmatched. The CDR3 is 15 amino acids. CDR3 sequence (DNA): TGTGCCAGCAGCTTAGAAACTAGCGCGGGGGAGACCCAGTACTTC. It translates to CASSLETSAGETQYF.

In this sample, this clone is medium-sized. This rearrangement joins TRBV25-1 to TRBJ2-7, with 8 nucleotides matching TRBD2. This CDR3 has 14 amino acids. The ends lost 4 bases at V and 3 bases at J; junction bases unmatched: 5. CDR1 is MGHDK, CDR2 SYGVNS, per germline. CDR3 sequence (DNA): TGTGCCAGCAGTGGTAGCGGGGACGTCTACGAGCAGTACTTC. Its protein product is CASSGSGDVYEQYF.

The genes are TRBV11-3 and TRBJ2-5; 9 bases match TRBD1. The DNA matches TRBJ2-7 better at its end, which makes the J call doubtful. Looked up from germline, CDR1 is SGHNT and CDR2 is YENEEA. The CDR3 covers 16 residues. CDR3 region: CASSALGTGSSYEQYF. The DNA for the CDR3 is TGTGCCAGCAGCGCGTTGGGGACAGGGTCTTCCTACGAGCAGTACTTC.